The T cell receptor (beta chain) described here comes from a study of shared clonotypes between healthy human individuals. Germline V gene sequence: CDR1 SGHAT, CDR2 FQNNGV. Trimming stripped 5 bases from V and 1 base from J, with 11 bases between. CDR3 length: 14 residues. Profiled with immunoSEQ multiplex PCR; TCRdb holds only in-frame clones, not every one. The table includes hundreds of thousands of clones, approximately 77% detected once. Genomic DNA, for the unsorted samples, came from about 90 million PBMCs. Sequencing used PBMCs. This chain connects TRBV11-2 to TRBJ2-5; D unresolved. This clonotype was sampled from a woman aged 40 to 49 in good health. Some clones in this sample may be carry-over from other donors' samples. The DNA for the CDR3 is TGTGCCAGCAGCCGTGGACCGACCCAAGAGACCCAGTACTTC. This gives the protein CASSRGPTQETQYF.